This T cell receptor (beta chain) was recorded in a study of graft-versus-host responses after intestinal transplantation. Study at large: The study gave all recipients anti-thymocyte globulin induction, then tacrolimus and steroids for approximately 3 years.

Method: immunoSEQ multiplex PCR; TCRdb's copy keeps in-frame clones and lacks some. The table lists some 120,000 clones, roughly nine tenths of them singletons. Whole-study results and caveats: Detection of GvH clones occurred in recipient marrow, and some had their first appearance in ileum or blood.

Comments on this clone: Its target is not known.

The starting material was unstimulated CD4+ T cells sorted from spleen or lymph node cells, obtained before intestinal transplant. The TCR sequence derives from a human donor who received an intestinal transplant.

The CDR3: CASKPGQLTATNEKLFF. For the CDR3, the DNA is TGTGCCAGCAAGCCGGGACAGCTTACTGCAACTAATGAAAAACTGTTTTTT. The genes are TRBV25-1 and TRBJ1-4; 7 bases agree with TRBD1. This CDR3 spans 17 amino acids. The germline gives CDR1 MGHDK, CDR2 SYGVNS. V was clipped by 7 bases and J by 0 bases; unmatched bases: 11. Full variable domain (rest looked up from reference TRBV25-1 and TRBJ1-4): EADIYQTPRYLVIGTGKKITLECSQTMGHDKMYWYQQDPGMELHLIHYSYGVNSTEKGDLSSESTVSRIRTEHFPLTLESARPSHTSQYLCASKPGQLTATNEKLFFGSGTQLSVL.